The 26 T cell receptor beta chains listed next were all sequenced from one sample in a study of blood T cells in healthy people across ages. Then a second PCR, running roughly 7 to 11 cycles, was carried out with a sample-barcoded 5' primer and a J-beta primer mix. TCRdb fed the 5' RACE reads into MiXCR, producing one record per CDR3 protein. Seen here are about 970,000 distinct CDR3 sequences, roughly half observed once, and the top ten hold around 21%. Material: blood. The receptors come from a woman aged 55 to 70 in good health.

This rearrangement joins TRBV6-6 to TRBJ2-1; 8 bases are a match to TRBD2. This CDR3 contains 15 residues. CDR1 is MNHNY, CDR2 SVGAGI, per germline (reference sequence). V shed 8 bases, J shed 5 bases, and the junction held 11 bases outside the gene matches. Written as DNA, the CDR3 is TGTGCCAGCCTCTACAAAAAGGGACTAGACAATGAGCAGTTCTTC. It yields the protein CASLYKKGLDNEQFF.

Comments on this clonotype: At one of its ends the junction is not consistent with the germline gene, which may arise from a read error. CDR3 protein: CASSRTSYQPQHF. CDR3 bases: TGTGCCAGCAGTCGAACAAGTTATCAGCCTCAGCATTTT. This chain joins TRBV6-2 or TRBV6-3 and TRBJ1-5, with D unresolved. CDR1 is MNHEY, CDR2 SVGEGT, per germline. The CDR3 length is 13 residues.

This clonotype was counted only a few times. The chain couples TRBV5-1 to TRBJ2-7, with D possibly TRBD1 on 6 matching bases. Trimming shortened V by 0 bases and J by 5 bases, and 12 bases separated the two germline ends. This CDR3 is 14 amino acids long. Germline V lookup: CDR1 SGHRS, CDR2 YFSETQ. CDR3: CASSLDRAIDEQYF. The CDR3 DNA follows: TGCGCCAGCAGCTTGGACAGGGCCATCGACGAGCAGTACTTC.

The chain recombines TRBV5-1 with TRBJ2-1; D possibly corresponds to TRBD2 (7 bases). Germline values: CDR1 SGHRS, CDR2 YFSETQ. V lost 6 bases, J lost 4 bases, and 20 bases lay in between. This CDR3 has 16 residues. The CDR3 here is CASIPLGGGGYNEQFF. CDR3 nucleotide sequence: TGCGCCAGCATTCCTCTCGGGGGAGGGGGTTACAATGAGCAGTTCTTC.

The chain is built from TRBV20-1 and TRBJ2-1; 15 bases agree with TRBD2. Germline CDR1 DFQATT, CDR2 SNEGSKA (reference sequence). J gave up 9 bases and V 1 base, and 7 bases lay outside the gene matches. The CDR3 is 16 residues long. The CDR3 bases are TGCAGTGCTAGAGCCGGGACTAGCGGGGGGTTAGGTGAGCAGTTCTTC. Residues: CSARAGTSGGLGEQFF.

This chain connects TRBV2 to TRBJ2-1; D is possibly TRBD1 or TRBD2 (6 bases each). V lost 3 bases and J lost 7, with 19 bases in between. The CDR3 is 16 amino acids. CDR1 is SNHLY and CDR2 is FYNNEI in the germline V gene. CDR3: CASSERRGERRNEQFF. Here the CDR3 DNA reads TGTGCCAGCAGTGAGCGTAGGGGGGAGCGACGGAATGAGCAGTTCTTC.

The V call is TRBV18, the J call TRBJ2-3; 12 bases fit TRBD1. Germline V gene lookup returns CDR1 KGHSH and CDR2 LQKENI. The CDR3 is made up of 16 amino acids. Trimming cost V 6 bases and J 6 bases; bases outside gene matches: 10. The CDR3 nucleotides read TGTGCCAGCTCCCATTCGGGACAGGGGGCCTCGGATACGCAGTATTTT. Its protein is CASSHSGQGASDTQYF.

The chain is built from TRBV28 and TRBJ2-7; tentative D call: TRBD1 (5 bases). Trimming took off 2 bases at V and 3 bases at J, with 14 bases between the two ends. This CDR3 contains 15 residues. Germline-derived CDR1 and CDR2 are MDHEN and SYDVKM. CDR3 sequence: CASSLRGTINYEQYF. The CDR3 DNA reads as TGTGCCAGCAGTTTAAGGGGCACTATTAACTACGAGCAGTACTTC.

The CDR3: CASSHIPKTLTSGRPYNEQFF. CDR3 sequence (DNA): TGTGCCAGCAGCCATATCCCAAAGACTTTAACTAGCGGGAGGCCGTACAATGAGCAGTTCTTC. V usage is TRBV14 and J usage is TRBJ2-1; the match to TRBD2 covers 12 bases. Losses at the gene ends were 3 bases for V and 4 bases for J; bases not matched to a gene: 19. The germline CDR1 and CDR2 sequences are SGHDN and FVKESK. The CDR3 is 21 residues long.

The chain uses TRBV6-2 or TRBV6-3 and TRBJ2-3; D is unclear. This CDR3 has 17 residues. In germline, CDR1 is MNHEY, CDR2 SVGEGT. The V end lost 0 bases, the J end lost 3 bases, and 16 bases lay between the germline ends. The chain's CDR3 is CASSYSGGDPPTDTQYF. The CDR3 DNA reads TGTGCCAGCAGTTACTCTGGTGGGGATCCCCCAACAGATACGCAGTATTTT.

There are a few counts of this clonotype. J is TRBJ2-1 and V is TRBV7-9; 10 bases are shared with TRBD2. The J segment lost 2 bases and the V segment lost 5 bases, leaving 3 bases of the junction unmatched. Germline loops: CDR1 SEHNR, CDR2 FQNEAQ (reference sequence). The CDR3 sequence is 15 residues long. The CDR3 region is CASSAGLAAYNEQFF. In DNA form, the CDR3 reads TGTGCCAGCAGCGCCGGACTAGCGGCCTACAATGAGCAGTTCTTC.

The J gene is TRBJ2-3, the V gene TRBV2; D may correspond to TRBD1 or TRBD2 (6 bases each). V lost 7 bases to trimming and J lost 0 bases, with 20 bases between them. The CDR3 is made up of 17 amino acids. Germline V CDR1 and CDR2: SNHLY, FYNNEI. As DNA, the CDR3 is TGTGCCAGCACGACACTAGGGGGGAGGCCGAGCACAGATACGCAGTATTTT. Residues: CASTTLGGRPSTDTQYF.

This clonotype was seen only a few times. The rearrangement links TRBV14 to TRBJ1-6; D remains ambiguous. The V gene's germline CDR1 is SGHDN and CDR2 FVKESK. V shed 0 bases and J shed 4 bases, with 7 bases lying between them. The CDR3 runs 15 residues. DNA of the CDR3: TGTGCCAGCAGCCAAGATCGCAGATATAATTCACCCCTCCACTTT. This encodes CASSQDRRYNSPLHF.

The chain is built from TRBV4-1 and TRBJ1-2; possible D gene TRBD1, 6 bases. V was trimmed by 1 base and J by 8 bases, leaving 14 bases between them. CDR1 MGHRA and CDR2 YSYEKL come from the germline V gene. This CDR3 region has 14 residues. CDR3 nucleotides: TGCGCCAGCAGCCAAGGCCCAGGGGATAGGGGCTACACCTTC. Amino acids: CASSQGPGDRGYTF.

The sample holds a few counts of this clonotype. The chain employs TRBV4-1 and TRBJ1-2, with D tentatively TRBD1 (6 bases). This CDR3 contains 16 residues. Trimming took off 1 base at V and 4 bases at J, with 16 bases between the two ends. Germline assignment: CDR1 MGHRA and CDR2 YSYEKL. Written as DNA, the CDR3 is TGCGCCAGCAGCCAAGCAACAGGGCGCGGCGGCTATGGCTACACCTTC. Encoded protein: CASSQATGRGGYGYTF.

The chain combines TRBV27 with TRBJ2-1; 10 bases map to TRBD2. Germline loops: CDR1 MNHEY, CDR2 SMNVEV (reference sequence). The CDR3 has 14 amino acids. The J segment lost 7 bases and the V segment lost 6 bases, leaving 6 bases of the junction unmatched. The CDR3, as DNA: TGTGCCAGCAGGGGACTAGCGTCTAGGAATGAGCAGTTCTTC. This gives the protein CASRGLASRNEQFF.

This chain uses TRBV6-2 or TRBV6-3 with TRBJ1-5; D possibly corresponds to TRBD1 (5 bases). Germline assignment: CDR1 MNHEY and CDR2 SVGEGT. There are 16 residues in the CDR3. The V gene lost 0 bases and the J gene lost 4 bases, with 13 bases spanning the gap. The CDR3 spells CASSYSKGLPNQPQHF. The CDR3 region has the DNA TGTGCCAGCAGTTACTCGAAGGGGCTTCCTAATCAGCCCCAGCATTTT.

CDR3 protein: CAWSVGGSNIQYF. For the CDR3, the DNA is TGTGCCTGGAGTGTGGGAGGATCCAACATTCAGTACTTC. V is TRBV30 and J is TRBJ2-4, with D perhaps matching TRBD2 (6 bases). Trimming stripped 0 bases from V and 7 bases from J, with 10 bases between. The CDR3 runs to 13 residues. CDR1 is GTSNPN and CDR2 is SVGIG in the germline V gene (reference sequence).

The rearrangement uses TRBV5-1 and TRBJ1-2; weak D call: TRBD1 (5 bases). The CDR3 is 13 residues long. V was shortened by 4 bases and J by 8 bases, with 15 bases between the two germline ends. Germline V gene lookup returns CDR1 SGHRS and CDR2 YFSETQ. The CDR3 bases are TGCGCCAGCAGCCCGGGACGGGACGGAGGCTACACCTTC. Protein sequence: CASSPGRDGGYTF.

This clonotype was picked up a small number of times. This CDR3 is CASSVAGTNYNEQFF. Written as DNA, the CDR3 is TGTGCCAGCAGCGTCGCCGGGACGAACTACAATGAGCAGTTCTTC. The chain couples TRBV11-1 to TRBJ2-1; D could derive from TRBD1 or TRBD2 (5 bases each). Per germline, CDR1 SGHAT and CDR2 FQDESV (reference sequence). This CDR3 contains 15 residues. V was clipped by 5 bases and J by 3 bases, with 14 bases between them.

This clonotype was picked up one time. V gene TRBV10-2 combines with J gene TRBJ2-5; D is possibly TRBD2 (6 bases). The J call may be faulty, since TRBJ2-7 better matches the DNA end. Germline V CDR1 and CDR2: WSHSY, SAAADI. The CDR3 extends over 14 amino acids. For the CDR3, the DNA is TGCGCCAGCAGTGATGGGACTCGAACCTACGAGCAGTACTTC. This codes for CASSDGTRTYEQYF.

V usage is TRBV28 and J usage is TRBJ2-5, with D perhaps TRBD2 (5 bases). This CDR3 has 13 amino acids. Germline CDR1 is MDHEN and CDR2 is SYDVKM. Trimming shortened V by 6 bases and J by 5 bases, and 13 bases separated the two germline ends. DNA of the CDR3: TGTGCCAGCAGGGTTCGGGGTTGGGAGACCCAGTACTTC. It encodes CASRVRGWETQYF.

A note on this clonotype: This may stem from a read error, because a much larger clone lies one nucleotide away. The chain carries TRBV12-3 or TRBV12-4 and TRBJ2-5; the match to TRBD1 covers 7 bases. This CDR3 has 15 amino acids. CDR3 region: CPSSFSGQTAETQYF. CDR3 nucleotide sequence: TGTCCCAGCAGTTTCTCGGGACAGACGGCAGAGACCCAGTACTTC.

The J gene is TRBJ2-5, the V gene TRBV7-2; TRBD1 agrees at 7 bases. Trimming removed 5 bases from V and 2 bases from J; junction bases left unmatched: 11. The CDR3 spans 16 residues. CDR1 and CDR2 (germline): SGHTA, FQGNSA. This chain's CDR3 is CASSTHRGGGQETQYF. The CDR3 DNA reads TGTGCCAGCAGCACTCACAGAGGGGGCGGTCAAGAGACCCAGTACTTC.

The V gene is TRBV3-1, the J gene TRBJ2-3; 9 bases line up with TRBD1. Per germline, CDR1 LGHDT and CDR2 YNNKEL (reference sequence). The CDR3 has 17 amino acids. The V segment lost 1 base and the J segment 3 bases; nucleotides outside the gene matches: 8. This CDR3 is CASSQVGTGIYTDTQYF. CDR3 nucleotides: TGTGCCAGCAGCCAAGTAGGGACAGGGATTTATACAGATACGCAGTATTTT.

The rearrangement uses TRBV11-2 and TRBJ2-5; TRBD2 matches 9 bases. There are 14 residues in the CDR3. V trimming: 6 bases; J trimming: 4 bases; junction bases outside the gene matches: 6. Germline-derived CDR1 and CDR2 are SGHAT and FQNNGV. CDR3 sequence: CASSYSGSGETQYF. CDR3 nucleotide sequence: TGTGCCAGCAGTTATAGCGGGAGCGGAGAGACCCAGTACTTC.